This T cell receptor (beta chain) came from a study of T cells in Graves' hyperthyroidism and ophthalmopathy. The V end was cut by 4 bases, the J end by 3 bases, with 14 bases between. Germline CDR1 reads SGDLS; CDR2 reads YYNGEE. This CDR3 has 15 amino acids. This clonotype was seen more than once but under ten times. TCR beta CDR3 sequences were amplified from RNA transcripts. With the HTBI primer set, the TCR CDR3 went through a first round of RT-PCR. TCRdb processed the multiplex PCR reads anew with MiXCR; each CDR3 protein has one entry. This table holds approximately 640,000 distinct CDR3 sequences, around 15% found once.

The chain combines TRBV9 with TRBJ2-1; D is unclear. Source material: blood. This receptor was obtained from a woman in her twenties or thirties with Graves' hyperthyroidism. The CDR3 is CASSSLIASYNEQFF. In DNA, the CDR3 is TGTGCCAGCAGCTCGCTCATCGCGAGCTACAATGAGCAGTTCTTC.